The TCR beta chain under discussion was sequenced for a study of blood T cell repertoires in COVID-19. Across the whole study: Acute-phase and convalescent COVID-19 samples originated in the United States, Italy and Spain.

The V gene lost 0 bases and the J gene lost 0 bases, with 9 bases spanning the gap. This CDR3 spans 17 amino acids. Per the germline V gene, CDR1 is LNHDA and CDR2 is SQIVND (reference sequence). In the authors' workflow: It was from reference gene primer amplification that nucleated cell counts were estimated. Only in-frame clones appear in the TCRdb table, and some are missing; sequencing was by immunoSEQ multiplex PCR. That table supplies the V and J calls and clone size; D and trimming were determined from the DNA. The table shows tens of thousands of clones, with around 86% occurring only once. This sequence was found in a man older than 75 with acute or convalescent COVID-19. What was sequenced was peripheral blood. The chain uses TRBV19 and TRBJ2-6; D unclear. CDR3 DNA: TGTGCCAGTAGTATAGATCTCGGAGCCTCTGGGGCCAACGTCCTGACTTTC. The encoded protein is CASSIDLGASGANVLTF.